This is a list of T cell receptor beta chains from one sample in a study of CD8 T cells in Susac syndrome. Each CDR3 protein is one row after TCRdb ran MiXCR on the immunoSEQ multiplex PCR reads. The sample has 170,000 or so distinct CDR3 sequences; roughly 94% are singletons. Sequencing input: CD4+ T cells from PBMCs. The origin of the receptors is a human donor with Susac syndrome. The CDR3 runs from the conserved cysteine through the conserved F or W.

v_call,j_call,cdr3_aa
TRBV29-1,TRBJ2-1,CSVVGGGRADSYNEQFF
TRBV19,TRBJ1-5,CASSQLSGLSNQPQHF
TRBV19,TRBJ1-2,CASSQPTGDGYTF
TRBV14,TRBJ1-1,CASRHGGTEAFF
TRBV30,TRBJ1-3,CASDRESGNTIYF
TRBV7-2,TRBJ2-7,CASSLMTTGSYEQYF
TRBV12-3/TRBV12-4,TRBJ1-1,CASNGQGTTTEAFF
TRBV7-2,TRBJ2-7,CASSLHDGTYEQYF
TRBV10-1,TRBJ1-5,CASRSKRYNQPQHF
TRBV7-9,TRBJ2-7,CASVHRSGDEQYF
TRBV15,TRBJ2-7,CATSRDTDRDEQYF
TRBV4-3,TRBJ2-1,CASSQEWGRDNEQFF
TRBV4-2,TRBJ2-7,CASSQGPEAYEQYF
TRBV12-3/TRBV12-4,TRBJ2-1,CASSPLLTGGPYNEQFF
TRBV30,TRBJ1-2,CAWSGAAGYTF
TRBV4-1,TRBJ1-5,CASSQEVAGGNQPQHF
TRBV29-1,TRBJ2-2,CSVALAGAGELFF
TRBV5-1,TRBJ2-1,CASSLRLAGRRNEQFF
TRBV20-1,TRBJ2-3,CSAVAGGSTDTQYF
TRBV15,TRBJ2-7,CATSSGLVFSYEQYF
TRBV9,TRBJ2-7,CASSVAGVSHEQYF
TRBV5-6,TRBJ1-1,CASSSDVRNTEAFF
TRBV7-9,TRBJ1-4,CASSTRGPGDEKLFF
TRBV20-1,TRBJ1-4,CSAYQGKEKLFF
TRBV25-1,TRBJ2-3,CASSDTSGREQFADTQYF
TRBV5-1,TRBJ1-2,CASSLGQIYGYTF